Detailed here is one T cell receptor beta chain. PCR involved 60 Vbeta and 13 Jbeta primers. The data were produced by immunoSEQ multiplex PCR, yet TCRdb's version contains in-frame clones alone and is incomplete. The sample holds some 170,000 clones; about four fifths are singletons and the top ten take 4.9%. With 4 bases removed from V and 8 bases from J, the gap between germline ends came to 19 bases. The CDR3 spans 15 residues. The germline gives CDR1 SGHRS, CDR2 YFSETQ. The data belong to a study of cytomegalovirus exposure and HLA in healthy donors. The sample taken for sequencing was PBMCs. V is TRBV5-1 and J is TRBJ2-1, with a tentative D call TRBD2 (5 bases). This sequence was found in a woman between 18 and 29 years old in good health and CMV-seropositive. CDR3 amino acids: CASSLFRGPPDEQFF. CDR3 nucleotides: TGCGCCAGCAGCCTATTCCGGGGTCCACCTGATGAGCAGTTCTTC. Complete variable domain (other parts from reference TRBV5-1 and TRBJ2-1): KAGVTQTPRYLIKTRGQQVTLSCSPISGHRSVSWYQQTPGQGLQFLFEYFSETQRNKGNFPGRFSGRQFSNSRSEMNVSTLELGDSALYLCASSLFRGPPDEQFFGPGTRLTVL.